The 16 T cell receptor beta chains listed next were all sequenced from one sample in a study of a mutant IDH1 vaccine in newly diagnosed glioma. No antigen is known for these receptors. As for time point: week 23, last vaccination. One vaccine dose held 300 ug of mutant IDH1 20-mer peptide and came with topical imiquimod. Some clones are missing from TCRdb's copy, which holds only in-frame ones; the method was immunoSEQ multiplex PCR. The sample lists about 82,000 clones; approximately 85% were seen once. Sequencing used PBMCs, obtained from a glioma patient whose treatment included an IDH1 peptide vaccine. These receptors all come from a man under 40 with glioma. Some clones in this sample may be carry-over from other donors' samples.

J is TRBJ1-6 and V is TRBV7-9, with 11 bases identical to TRBD1. V lost 5 bases and J lost 9; bases outside the gene matches: 9. In germline, CDR1 is SEHNR, CDR2 FQNEAQ (reference sequence). This CDR3 region has 16 residues. This chain's CDR3 is CASSPPGGTGGSPLHF. The CDR3 nucleotides are TGTGCCAGCAGCCCTCCCGGAGGGACAGGGGGTTCACCCCTCCACTTT.

The V gene is TRBV9, the J gene TRBJ1-1, with a tentative D call TRBD1 (5 bases). The CDR3 sequence is 14 residues long. The germline V and J ends were trimmed by 3 bases and 7 bases, with 16 bases remaining between them. Germline V CDR1 and CDR2: SGDLS, YYNGEE. The CDR3 bases are TGTGCCAGCAGCGCGGGACCCCGGGGGGTTGAAGCTTTCTTT. This codes for CASSAGPRGVEAFF.

This clone was counted a few times. V gene TRBV2 combines with J gene TRBJ1-4; possible D gene TRBD1, 5 bases. The CDR3 is made up of 15 amino acids. V was cut by 7 bases and J by 4 bases, with 16 bases left in between. From germline, CDR1 is SNHLY and CDR2 FYNNEI. Written as DNA, the CDR3 is TGTGCCAGCAACCAGGAGGGACCGATTAATGAAAAACTGTTTTTT. Translation gives CASNQEGPINEKLFF.

Of note for this clone: Here the CDR3 omits its conserved ending phenylalanine or tryptophan, so a read error is the likely source. This chain connects TRBV18 to TRBJ2-3, with D hard to call. CDR1 and CDR2 from the germline V gene are KGHSH and LQKENI. CDR3 length equals 14 residues. The CDR3 sequence: CASSTPHRTDTQYL. Written as DNA, the CDR3 is TGTGCCAGCTCAACACCTCATCGCACAGATACGCAGTATCTT.

The V and J genes are TRBV5-1 and TRBJ2-3; no clear D. CDR1 and CDR2 (germline): SGHRS, YFSETQ. CDR3 length equals 14 residues. Trimming took 0 bases from V and 1 from J, leaving 6 bases between them. The CDR3 here is CASSLAGGTDTQYF. The CDR3 nucleotides are TGCGCCAGCAGCTTGGCGGGCGGCACAGATACGCAGTATTTT. The variable domain in full, completed from reference TRBV5-1 and TRBJ2-3, reads KAGVTQTPRYLIKTRGQQVTLSCSPISGHRSVSWYQQTPGQGLQFLFEYFSETQRNKGNFPGRFSGRQFSNSRSEMNVSTLELGDSALYLCASSLAGGTDTQYFGPGTRLTVL.

The CDR3 sequence is CASSHPSTEAFF. The CDR3 DNA reads as TGTGCCAGCAGTCACCCGAGCACTGAAGCTTTCTTT. The V and J genes are TRBV6-5 and TRBJ1-1, with D uncertain. This CDR3 comprises 12 residues. V lost 5 bases, J lost 4 bases, and 8 bases lay in between. CDR1 and CDR2 from the germline V gene are MNHEY and SVGAGI.

This chain uses TRBV9 with TRBJ2-3; 13 bases map to TRBD2. CDR1 is SGDLS and CDR2 is YYNGEE in the germline V gene. This CDR3 is built from 17 residues. V lost 4 bases and J lost 2; bases outside the gene matches: 7. The CDR3 coding sequence is TGTGCCAGCAGCTTACGACTAGCGGGAGGATTCACAGATACGCAGTATTTT. This sequence encodes CASSLRLAGGFTDTQYF. Using reference TRBV9 and TRBJ2-3 for the parts outside the CDR3, the full variable domain is DSGVTQTPKHLITATGQRVTLRCSPRSGDLSVYWYQQSLDQGLQFLIQYYNGEERAKGNILERFSAQQFPDLHSELNLSSLELGDSALYFCASSLRLAGGFTDTQYFGPGTRLTVL.

This sequence joins TRBV28 and TRBJ2-7; TRBD2 matches at 7 bases. The CDR3 totals 15 residues. V trimming: 7 bases; J trimming: 0 bases; junction bases outside the gene matches: 9. The germline gives CDR1 MDHEN, CDR2 SYDVKM. CDR3: CASTRGDPLSYEQYF. Here the CDR3 DNA reads TGTGCCAGCACCCGGGGGGACCCCCTCTCCTACGAGCAGTACTTC.

This sequence joins TRBV28 and TRBJ2-2, with D possibly matching TRBD2 (6 bases). Germline CDR1 is MDHEN and CDR2 is SYDVKM. V gave up 11 bases and J gave up 5 bases, with 12 bases separating them. The CDR3 consists of 12 residues. The CDR3 coding sequence is TGTGCCGTCGGTAGCGGAACCGGGGAGCTGTTTTTT. Its translation is CAVGSGTGELFF.

The chain has TRBV29-1 and TRBJ2-1, with 12 positions matching TRBD2. The CDR3 consists of 15 residues. Germline CDR1 is SQVTM and CDR2 is ANQGSEA. Unmatched junction bases numbered 5, after V lost 0 bases and J lost 8 bases. CDR3 sequence (DNA): TGCAGCGTTGAAGATATGACTAGCGGGAGCGATGAGCAGTTCTTC. Translation gives CSVEDMTSGSDEQFF.

As for this clone: Other DNA sequences in the same sample also yield this CDR3. This chain joins TRBV15 and TRBJ2-1; the D call may be TRBD1 or TRBD2 (6 bases each). CDR1 and CDR2 from the germline V gene are LNHNV and YYDKDF (reference sequence). V lost 9 bases, J lost 1 base, and 16 bases lay in between. This CDR3 contains 15 residues. This CDR3 reads CATNRGGLSYNEQFF. Written as DNA, the CDR3 is TGTGCCACGAACCGAGGGGGGCTTTCCTACAATGAGCAGTTCTTC.

The V call is TRBV27, the J call TRBJ1-2; 8 bases align to TRBD1. Germline-derived CDR1 and CDR2 are MNHEY and SMNVEV (reference sequence). The CDR3 covers 16 residues. Trimming removed 2 bases from V and 5 bases from J; junction bases left unmatched: 10. The CDR3 DNA reads TGTGCCAGCAGTTTAGTTGCCGCAGGGGGCGTTTATGGCTACACCTTC. Translating gives CASSLVAAGGVYGYTF.

This chain joins TRBV7-2 and TRBJ1-6; D is perhaps TRBD1 (6 bases). The CDR3 has 16 residues. V shed 5 bases and J shed 10 bases, with 21 bases lying between them. Looked up from germline, CDR1 is SGHTA and CDR2 is FQGNSA. DNA for the CDR3: TGTGCCAGCAGCCTAAGGCCGGTGGGGGCGGAATCACCCCTCCACTTT. It translates to CASSLRPVGAESPLHF.

The genes are TRBV2 and TRBJ1-2; TRBD1 is a possible D gene (5 bases). CDR1 SNHLY and CDR2 FYNNEI come from the germline V gene. The CDR3 spans 13 residues. The V end was cut by 3 bases, the J end by 3 bases, with 8 bases between. The CDR3 loop reads CASSDWGDYGYTF. CDR3 nucleotide sequence: TGTGCCAGCAGTGATTGGGGGGACTATGGCTACACCTTC.

V is TRBV2 and J is TRBJ2-2, with D unresolved. V was pared by 6 bases and J by 6 bases, with 5 bases between. The germline V gene encodes CDR1 SNHLY and CDR2 FYNNEI. This CDR3 contains 11 residues. The CDR3 reads CASREPGELFF. CDR3 sequence (DNA): TGTGCCAGCAGAGAACCCGGGGAGCTGTTTTTT.

This clone was counted a single time. The gene calls are TRBV28 and TRBJ2-3; the match to TRBD1 covers 7 bases. CDR1 and CDR2 from the germline V gene are MDHEN and SYDVKM. V was pared by 0 bases and J by 7 bases, with 10 bases of the junction left unmatched. The CDR3 covers 16 residues. In nucleotides, the CDR3 is TGTGCCAGCAGTTTATGGACCGGACAGGTCATCAATACGCAGTATTTT. As protein: CASSLWTGQVINTQYF. The full variable domain, in which reference TRBV28 and TRBJ2-3 provide the parts outside the CDR3, is DVKVTQSSRYLVKRTGEKVFLECVQDMDHENMFWYRQDPGLGLRLIYFSYDVKMKEKGDIPEGYSVSREKKERFSLILESASTNQTSMYLCASSLWTGQVINTQYFGPGTRLTVL.